This entry lists 25 T cell receptor beta chains sequenced from one sample in a study of cytomegalovirus exposure and HLA in healthy donors. It was with 60 Vbeta and 13 Jbeta primers that the PCR ran. Method: immunoSEQ multiplex PCR; TCRdb's copy keeps in-frame clones and lacks some. Of about 160,000 clones in the sample, 75% to 85% are singletons; the top ten hold roughly 10%. Sequenced input: PBMCs. Every receptor here comes from a man aged 45 to 65 in good health and CMV-seropositive.

This chain joins TRBV9 and TRBJ1-5; a weak D match, TRBD1 (5 bases). The CDR3 has 15 amino acids. Per the germline V gene, CDR1 is SGDLS and CDR2 is YYNGEE. V was trimmed by 0 bases and J by 2 bases, leaving 9 bases between them. The CDR3 is CASSVEGSGNQPQHF. CDR3 nucleotides: TGTGCCAGCAGCGTAGAGGGGTCGGGCAATCAGCCCCAGCATTTT.

The V and J genes are TRBV28 and TRBJ1-1, with 7 bases lining up with TRBD1. V shed 3 bases, J shed 1 base, and the junction held 11 bases outside the gene matches. The germline V gene has CDR1 MDHEN and CDR2 SYDVKM. The CDR3 runs to 17 residues. CDR3 in amino acids: CASSFRGGQEGNTEAFF. DNA of the CDR3: TGTGCCAGCAGTTTTAGGGGCGGACAGGAGGGGAACACTGAAGCTTTCTTT.

The rearrangement uses TRBV7-3 and TRBJ2-1; 8 nucleotides agree with TRBD2. This CDR3 comprises 12 residues. Germline CDR1 reads SGHTA; CDR2 reads FQGTGA. V was clipped by 6 bases and J by 14 bases; unmatched bases: 9. CDR3 DNA sequence: TGTGCCAGCAGTGGATATACTAGCGGAAAGTTCTTC. Its protein product is CASSGYTSGKFF.

This chain joins TRBV28 and TRBJ1-2, with a weak D call TRBD1 (5 bases). V was shortened by 5 bases and J by 5 bases, with 18 bases between the two germline ends. The length of the CDR3 is 15 residues. Germline V gene data show CDR1 as MDHEN and CDR2 as SYDVKM. The CDR3 nucleotides read TGTGCCAGCAGTCCCGCGGCAGGGTATCCGTATGGCTACACCTTC. This sequence encodes CASSPAAGYPYGYTF.

This clone has only one observation. The V and J genes are TRBV6-1 and TRBJ2-7; 9 nucleotides agree with TRBD1. After removal of 6 bases from V and 1 base from J, the junction contained 7 bases not matched to a gene. Germline assignment: CDR1 MNHNS and CDR2 SASEGT. This CDR3 has 15 amino acids. The CDR3 sequence is CASRPWDRVSYEQYF. The DNA of the CDR3 is TGTGCCAGCAGACCTTGGGACAGGGTTTCCTACGAGCAGTACTTC.

This clone was found a few times. The gene calls are TRBV11-3 and TRBJ2-1; possibly TRBD2 for D (5 bases). V lost 4 bases, J lost 5 bases, and 6 bases lay in between. Germline CDR1 is SGHNT and CDR2 is YENEEA. This CDR3 is built from 12 residues. CDR3 sequence: CASSSGNNEQFF. As DNA, the CDR3 is TGTGCCAGCAGCTCCGGGAACAATGAGCAGTTCTTC.

The rearrangement joins TRBV7-6 to TRBJ2-2; 10 nucleotides match TRBD2. Per the germline V gene, CDR1 is SGHVS and CDR2 is FNYEAQ. The trim removed 5 bases at V and 0 bases at J, leaving 3 bases unmatched. The CDR3 extends over 16 amino acids. The DNA of the CDR3 is TGTGCCAGCAGCATAACTAGCGGGGCGAACACCGGGGAGCTGTTTTTT. Amino acid sequence: CASSITSGANTGELFF.

This clone occurred a few times. J is TRBJ2-2 and V is TRBV13; TRBD1 agrees at 9 bases. Trimming at V came to 6 bases and at J to 1 base, leaving 6 bases not matched to a gene. CDR1 PRHDT and CDR2 FYEKMQ come from the germline V gene (reference sequence). The CDR3 covers 16 residues. The CDR3 region is CASRTGTGRNTGELFF. Here the CDR3 DNA reads TGTGCCAGCAGAACCGGGACAGGGCGGAACACCGGGGAGCTGTTTTTT.

About this clone itself: Other DNA sequences within the sample encode an identical CDR3. The rearrangement links TRBV18 to TRBJ1-1; possibly TRBD1 for D (6 bases). The CDR3 spans 14 residues. Trimming shortened V by 4 bases and J by 5 bases, and 14 bases separated the two germline ends. The germline gives CDR1 KGHSH, CDR2 LQKENI. CDR3 sequence: CASSLPSGVTEAFF. The DNA of the CDR3 is TGTGCCAGCTCACTACCTTCAGGGGTGACTGAAGCTTTCTTT.

The genes are TRBV6-6 and TRBJ2-7; a weak D match, TRBD1 (6 bases). The CDR3 is 13 residues long. Trimming removed 7 bases from V and 2 bases from J, with 12 bases in between. The V gene's germline CDR1 is MNHNY and CDR2 SVGAGI (reference sequence). DNA of the CDR3: TGTGCCAGCAAAAACAGGGAGACCTACGAGCAGTACTTC. It codes for CASKNRETYEQYF.

The chain recombines TRBV4-1 with TRBJ2-2; D is unclear. The CDR3 runs to 18 residues. In germline, CDR1 is MGHRA, CDR2 YSYEKL. The V and J ends lost 0 bases and 0 bases respectively, with 14 bases between them. In DNA, the CDR3 is TGCGCCAGCAGCCAAGATTTGGGCCAGCTCGCGAACACCGGGGAGCTGTTTTTT. Residues: CASSQDLGQLANTGELFF.

The V gene is TRBV4-3, the J gene TRBJ1-4; possibly TRBD1 for D (6 bases). The CDR3 consists of 17 residues. CDR1 and CDR2 from the germline V gene are LGHNA and YSLEER. Trimming removed 0 bases from V and 7 bases from J, with 18 bases in between. DNA of the CDR3: TGCGCCAGCAGCCAAGATCGGGTCAGGGGAAGAAGTGAAAAACTGTTTTTT. It is translated as CASSQDRVRGRSEKLFF.

CDR3 nucleotides: TGTGCCAGCAGCTTGGCCGGAGGACCTGAAAAACTGTTTTTT. It yields the protein CASSLAGGPEKLFF. This chain uses TRBV5-4 with TRBJ1-4, with D unclear. Trimming shortened V by 0 bases and J by 7 bases, and 10 bases separated the two germline ends. The CDR3 length is 14 residues. Per germline, CDR1 SGHNT and CDR2 YYREEE (reference sequence).

The table lists this clone with a count of one. This rearrangement joins TRBV6-5 to TRBJ2-1; 9 bases are shared with TRBD1. The length of the CDR3 is 16 residues. After removal of 0 bases from V and 3 bases from J, the junction contained 3 bases not matched to a gene. The germline gives CDR1 MNHEY, CDR2 SVGAGI. CDR3 sequence: CASSYSTGGLYNEQFF. As DNA, the CDR3 is TGTGCCAGCAGTTACTCCACAGGGGGCCTCTACAATGAGCAGTTCTTC.

The chain combines TRBV28 with TRBJ2-2; weak D call: TRBD1 (5 bases). Germline CDR1 and CDR2: MDHEN and SYDVKM. The CDR3 is 14 amino acids. Trimming took 6 bases from V and 6 from J, leaving 14 bases between them. The chain's CDR3 is CASSEQVNAGELFF. The CDR3 region has the DNA TGTGCCAGCAGCGAACAGGTTAATGCCGGGGAGCTGTTTTTT.

A few counts support this clone. In nucleotides, the CDR3 is TGTGCCAGCAGTTTATCGGGGAACATAGACTATGGCTACACCTTC. Residues: CASSLSGNIDYGYTF. V is TRBV6-1 and J is TRBJ1-2; D unresolved. Between the trimmed V and J ends, which lost 5 bases and 3 bases, there was a span of 16 bases. CDR1 and CDR2 from the germline V gene are MNHNS and SASEGT. This CDR3 is built from 15 residues.

V usage is TRBV4-3 and J usage is TRBJ2-5; 10 nucleotides line up with TRBD1. After removal of 3 bases from V and 5 bases from J, the junction contained 6 bases not matched to a gene. Germline V gene sequence: CDR1 LGHNA, CDR2 YSLEER. The CDR3 extends over 15 amino acids. The CDR3 reads CASSQGQGTSETQYF. CDR3 coding DNA: TGCGCCAGCAGCCAGGGACAGGGGACTTCGGAGACCCAGTACTTC.

This clone appeared once. The V and J genes are TRBV29-1 and TRBJ2-1; no firm D call. CDR1 SQVTM and CDR2 ANQGSEA come from the germline V gene. Trimming took 2 bases from V and 5 from J, leaving 7 bases between them. This CDR3 has 12 residues. CDR3 coding DNA: TGCAGCGTTGAACGGGTGAACAATGAGCAGTTCTTC. Its translation is CSVERVNNEQFF.

V gene TRBV7-2 combines with J gene TRBJ2-7; TRBD2 agrees at 7 bases. V lost 3 bases to trimming and J lost 3 bases; unmatched junction nucleotides: 5. Germline CDR1 SGHTA, CDR2 FQGNSA. The CDR3 sequence is 14 residues long. The CDR3 here is CASSFSGPHYEQYF. The CDR3 bases are TGTGCCAGCAGCTTTAGCGGGCCCCACTACGAGCAGTACTTC.

The CDR3, as DNA: TGCGCCAGCAGCTTCGGGACATCCCAAGAGACCCAGTACTTC. Protein: CASSFGTSQETQYF. V usage is TRBV5-1 and J usage is TRBJ2-5; possible D gene TRBD1, 6 bases. Germline-derived CDR1 and CDR2 are SGHRS and YFSETQ. V lost 2 bases and J lost 1, with 9 bases in between. The CDR3 has 14 amino acids. Full variable domain (remainder filled in from reference TRBV5-1 and TRBJ2-5): KAGVTQTPRYLIKTRGQQVTLSCSPISGHRSVSWYQQTPGQGLQFLFEYFSETQRNKGNFPGRFSGRQFSNSRSEMNVSTLELGDSALYLCASSFGTSQETQYFGPGTRLLVL.

The rearrangement links TRBV7-8 to TRBJ1-3, with 8 nucleotides matching TRBD1. Germline V gene lookup returns CDR1 SGHVS and CDR2 FQNEAQ. This CDR3 has 16 amino acids. Trimming removed 1 base from V and 0 bases from J; junction bases left unmatched: 2. CDR3 sequence reads: CASSLGGQGSGNTIYF. CDR3 DNA: TGTGCCAGCAGCTTAGGCGGACAGGGCTCTGGAAACACCATATATTTT.

This clone occurred a few times. The chain links TRBV6-6 to TRBJ2-5, with 13 bases aligning to TRBD2. TRBJ2-7 explains the end of the DNA better; the J call may be wrong. The CDR3 length is 15 residues. Looked up from germline, CDR1 is MNHNY and CDR2 is SVGAGI (reference sequence). The CDR3 nucleotides read TGTGCCAGCAGAACCGGGACTAGCGGGACCTACGAGCAGTACTTC. Amino acids: CASRTGTSGTYEQYF.

In its sample, this clone was seen a few times. V is TRBV19 and J is TRBJ1-1; the D gene is possibly TRBD1 (5 bases). CDR1 and CDR2 (germline): LNHDA, SQIVND (reference sequence). The length of the CDR3 is 13 residues. V dropped 4 bases and J dropped 6 bases, with 12 bases sitting between them. DNA of the CDR3: TGTGCCAGTAGTACCTTGGGGGGTCCTGAAGCTTTCTTT. It translates to CASSTLGGPEAFF.

The chain recombines TRBV4-2 with TRBJ1-1; 8 bases line up with TRBD1. CDR3 length: 16 residues. Trimming cost V 2 bases and J 4 bases; bases outside gene matches: 9. CDR1 LGHNA and CDR2 YNFKEQ come from the germline V gene. The CDR3 is CASSQWEGQVPTEAFF. DNA for the CDR3: TGTGCCAGCAGCCAATGGGAGGGACAGGTTCCCACTGAAGCTTTCTTT.

The chain links TRBV4-3 to TRBJ1-3; the match to TRBD1 covers 7 bases. The germline V gene encodes CDR1 LGHNA and CDR2 YSLEER. Germline trimming cut 1 base from V and 8 bases from J; bases unmatched to any gene: 11. This CDR3 spans 16 amino acids. The CDR3 region has the DNA TGCGCCAGCAGCCAAGGCCCGACAGGGACCGGTCACACCATATATTTT. Its protein product is CASSQGPTGTGHTIYF.